This is a list of T cell receptor beta chains from one sample in a study of blood T cell repertoires in COVID-19. Profiling relied on immunoSEQ multiplex PCR, and the TCRdb table lists in-frame clones only, not all of them. The sample contains 180,000 or so clones, about 86% of which appear only once. Sequencing was done on a sample of peripheral blood. The receptor set was obtained from a woman aged 55-75 years with COVID-19, enrolled during active disease. Each CDR3 is given with its conserved first and last residue. The D gene is left open where the match is weak. Part of the rows lack a size; the others show once, few, many or a class for expanded clones.

TRBV30	15	TRBJ1-5	TRBD1	NA	TGTGCCTGGAGTCCCACCCCGACAGGGGCCCAGCCCCAGCATTTT	CAWSPTPTGAQPQHF
TRBV24-1	18	TRBJ2-1	TRBD2	NA	TGTGCCACCAGCAGGGAAATGGGACTAGGAGGAGGTAACAATGAGCAGTTCTTC	CATSREMGLGGGNNEQFF
TRBV3-1/TRBV3-2	17	TRBJ2-7	TRBD2	NA	TGTGCCAGCAGCCAAGACGCAGCGGGAGGGCCCTTGGAGGAGCAGTACTTC	CASSQDAAGGPLEEQYF
TRBV4-1	16	TRBJ1-6	NA	few	TGCGCCAGCAGCCAAGATCCCGTGCGCTATAATTCACCCCTCCACTTT	CASSQDPVRYNSPLHF
TRBV18	15	TRBJ2-7	NA	NA	TGTGCCAGCTCACCTCTTGGTTCCAGCTCCTACGAGCAGTACTTC	CASSPLGSSSYEQYF
TRBV2	14	TRBJ1-5	NA	NA	TGTGCCAGCAGTGAGGGCAGGGGACATCAGCCCCAGCATTTT	CASSEGRGHQPQHF
TRBV24-1	14	TRBJ1-1	NA	once	TGTGCCACCAGTGATGGGACTGGGGGCACTGAAGCTTTCTTT	CATSDGTGGTEAFF
TRBV19	15	TRBJ1-4	NA	NA	TGTGCCAGTAGTATAGGGGGGGGCCTATATGAAAAACTGTTTTTT	CASSIGGGLYEKLFF
TRBV5-1	16	TRBJ2-3	TRBD2	NA	TGCGCCAGCAGCTTGGTCTCAGCGGGAGGCACAGATACGCAGTATTTT	CASSLVSAGGTDTQYF
TRBV6-2/TRBV6-3	16	TRBJ1-5	NA	NA	TGTGCCAGCAGTTCGCGGTCTGGGGGGGATCAATGGCCCCAGCATTTT	CASSSRSGGDQWPQHF